The source of this T cell receptor beta chain is a study of cytomegalovirus exposure and HLA in healthy donors. On the study more broadly: Previous work identified roughly 120 million unique TCR beta sequences from 150 million to 200 million T cells. Study-wide findings and caveats: It was taken for granted in presence/absence analyses that sequencing depth across donors was roughly uniform.

PCR primers comprised 60 Vbeta and 13 Jbeta primers. Only in-frame clones appear in the TCRdb table, and some are missing; sequencing was by immunoSEQ multiplex PCR. Of approximately 180,000 clones listed, about 80% are singletons. As to this clone: What it binds is not known.

The CDR3 covers 16 residues. Per the germline V gene, CDR1 is MDHEN and CDR2 is SYDVKM. V was clipped by 2 bases and J by 4 bases, with 16 bases between them. This TCR was recovered from an older woman in good health and CMV-seropositive. The chain joins TRBV28 to TRBJ2-3, with D maybe TRBD2 (7 bases). The sample taken for sequencing was PBMCs. The CDR3 reads CASSLPTPGGADTQYF. The CDR3 DNA sequence: TGTGCCAGCAGTTTACCCACCCCGGGGGGCGCAGATACGCAGTATTTT.